These 3 T cell receptor beta chains originate from one sample sequenced in a study of blood T cell repertoires in COVID-19. Sequencing was performed with immunoSEQ multiplex PCR; in TCRdb, only in-frame clones are kept and a portion is missing. The sample yields 65,000 to 80,000 clones, roughly 89% seen once. The material sequenced was peripheral blood. All receptors come from a human donor in a cohort sampled during active COVID-19.

The chain employs TRBV5-1 and TRBJ1-1; TRBD1 might be the D (5 bases). The length of the CDR3 is 14 residues. Looked up from germline, CDR1 is SGHRS and CDR2 is YFSETQ. V was shortened by 2 bases and J by 1 base, with 9 bases between the two germline ends. The CDR3 region has the DNA TGCGCCAGCAGCTTCCCGGGGGGGAACACTGAAGCTTTCTTT. Translating it yields CASSFPGGNTEAFF.

The rearrangement joins TRBV6-5 to TRBJ1-1, with TRBD1 matching over 8 bases. CDR3 length equals 14 residues. V shed 4 bases and J 6 bases; nucleotides not matched to a gene: 7. Germline V gene data show CDR1 as MNHEY and CDR2 as SVGAGI. CDR3 loop: CASSSNQGASEAFF. In DNA form, the CDR3 reads TGTGCCAGCAGTTCGAATCAGGGGGCATCTGAAGCTTTCTTT.

The chain joins TRBV7-2 to TRBJ2-5, with 14 bases that match TRBD2. Germline V gene data show CDR1 as SGHTA and CDR2 as FQGNSA. With V trimmed by 1 base and J by 4 bases, 8 bases remained unmatched. The CDR3 runs 18 residues. The CDR3 nucleotides are TGTGCCAGCAGCTTAGGCGGGACTAGCGGGGGTCGGGGAGAGACCCAGTACTTC. Its translation is CASSLGGTSGGRGETQYF.